Described below is a single TCR beta chain sequence and its context. Its specificity is not known. This entry belongs to a study of cytomegalovirus exposure and HLA in healthy donors. About the research overall: When 300 to 400 donors were genotyped, roughly 80% of them were found to fall in the Caucasian-associated ancestry cluster.

Broader study findings: In a later analysis, donors in an Asian-associated ancestry cluster reportedly had fewer N-insertions in productive TCRs than the cohort mean. Cytomegalovirus status, reportedly, was diagnosed with high specificity and sensitivity by the classifier.

The PCR contained 60 Vbeta and 13 Jbeta primers. Method: immunoSEQ multiplex PCR; TCRdb's copy keeps in-frame clones and lacks some. The sample has about 140,000 clones, approximately 79% seen once. CDR3 size: 15 residues. The germline CDR1 and CDR2 sequences are SGDLS and YYNGEE. V was pared by 3 bases and J by 2 bases, with 5 bases of the junction left unmatched. This chain uses TRBV9 with TRBJ2-5, with 9 bases lining up with TRBD1. Sequenced material: PBMCs. The TCR sequence derives from a man over 45 in good health and CMV-seropositive. CDR3 protein: CASSGRDRVQETQYF. The CDR3 DNA follows: TGTGCCAGCAGCGGCCGGGACAGGGTACAAGAGACCCAGTACTTC.